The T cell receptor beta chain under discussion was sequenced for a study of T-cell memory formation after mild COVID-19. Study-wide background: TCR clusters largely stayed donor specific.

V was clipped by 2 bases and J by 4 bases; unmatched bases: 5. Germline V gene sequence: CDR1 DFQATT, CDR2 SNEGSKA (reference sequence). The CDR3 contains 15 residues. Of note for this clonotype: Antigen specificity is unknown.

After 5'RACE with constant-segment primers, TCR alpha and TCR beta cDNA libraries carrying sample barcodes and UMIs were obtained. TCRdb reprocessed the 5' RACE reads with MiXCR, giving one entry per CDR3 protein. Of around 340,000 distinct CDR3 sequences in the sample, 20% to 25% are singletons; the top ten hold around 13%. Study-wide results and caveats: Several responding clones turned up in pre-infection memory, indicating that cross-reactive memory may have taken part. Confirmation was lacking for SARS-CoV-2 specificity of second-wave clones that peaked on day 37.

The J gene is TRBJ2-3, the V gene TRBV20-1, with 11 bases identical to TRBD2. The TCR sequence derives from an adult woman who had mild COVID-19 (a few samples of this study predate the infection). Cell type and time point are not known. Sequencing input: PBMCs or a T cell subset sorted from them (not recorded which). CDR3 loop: CSARRGTSGPDTQYF. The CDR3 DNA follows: TGCAGTGCTAGACGCGGGACTAGCGGTCCAGATACGCAGTATTTT.